This T cell receptor beta chain comes out of a study of CD8+ T cells in alopecia areata. Study observations and caveats: Sequence data from scalp samples additionally include resident alphabeta T cells of normal skin. It was lesional scalp, especially alopecia totalis/universalis, that showed higher clonality than normal scalp. The study found TCR sharing across patients less clear than in mice, possibly for HLA reasons.

Once RNA had been extracted, it was reverse transcribed into cDNA to act as the sequencing template. The repertoire was sequenced with immunoSEQ multiplex PCR; TCRdb's copy has only in-frame clones and lacks some. This table has 110,000 to 150,000 clones, approximately 60% appearing once. To note about this clone: Its target is unknown.

The researchers isolated CD4+ and CD8+ T cells from PBMCs by sorting. The germline V gene has CDR1 LGHNA and CDR2 YNFKEQ. This CDR3 contains 17 residues. Trimming took 0 bases from V and 0 from J; bases not matched to a gene: 6. This sequence originates from a human donor in good health. Material for sequencing was CD8+ T cells sorted from blood. J is TRBJ2-3 and V is TRBV4-2; 7 bases agree with TRBD2. CDR3 in DNA: TGTGCCAGCAGCCAAGATCACAGTAGCGGGAGCACAGATACGCAGTATTTT. Its protein is CASSQDHSSGSTDTQYF.